This T cell receptor beta chain was sequenced for a study of regulatory T cells in long-lasting Graves disease. Study-level results: Possibly, too few samples lowered accuracy. Thyroid tissue was not studied; only peripheral blood was.

As to time point: persistent/refractory GD, antithyroid drugs over 5 years with positive TRAb. There was RNA extracted from PBMCs, and the TCR library was made from it. Roughly 9.2-milliliter peripheral blood samples went into EDTA tubes. Arm-PCR of CDR3 regions and iRepertoire HTBI primers were used to build TCR beta libraries. In TCRdb, the multiplex PCR reads were re-called with MiXCR into one record per CDR3 protein. The sample comprises 420,000 or so distinct CDR3 sequences, roughly a quarter of which are singletons, and around 26% rests with the top ten. A remark on this clonotype: Its antigen is as yet unknown.

This clonotype was obtained from a female donor with Graves disease. The sample here was peripheral blood mononuclear cells (PBMCs), taken when the disease was refractory, from a patient treated with antithyroid drugs.

Written as DNA, the CDR3 is TGTGCCAGCCGCCTTTTGGAGGGCTACGAGCAGTACTTC. It is translated as CASRLLEGYEQYF. This chain connects TRBV27 to TRBJ2-7, with a possible D match to TRBD2 (6 bases). The CDR3 spans 13 residues. The germline gives CDR1 MNHEY, CDR2 SMNVEV (reference sequence). The V and J ends lost 8 bases and 3 bases respectively, with 14 bases between them.